This T cell receptor beta chain was identified in a study of cytotoxic CD8 clonotypes in ibrutinib-treated CLL. Findings and limits, study-wide: Whereas clonality rose at ibrutinib response, it declined toward baseline at progression. In sustained-remission versus progressing patients, sampling times differed.

In germline, CDR1 is LNHDA, CDR2 SQIVND (reference sequence). V was clipped by 5 bases and J by 6 bases, with 14 bases between them. This CDR3 is 13 amino acids long. Notes on this clone: Its antigen is undetermined.

Assay used: immunoSEQ multiplex PCR; TCRdb lists only in-frame clones, some missing. This sample has about 300,000 clones, with approximately 76% found just once. The input for sequencing was PBMCs, taken at disease progression, from a patient treated with ibrutinib. This receptor was obtained from a human donor with chronic lymphocytic leukemia. This sequence joins TRBV19 and TRBJ2-7; no definite D call. As DNA, the CDR3 is TGTGCCAGTAGTCCCGACGGGTACGGCGAGCAGTACTTC. As protein: CASSPDGYGEQYF.